The T cell receptor (beta chain) described here comes from a study of T cell responses to AZD1222 COVID-19 vaccine. As for the study in general: It was second doses at about 4 or about 12 weeks that were pooled.

The V end lost 8 bases, the J end lost 3 bases, and 8 bases lay between the germline ends. Per germline, CDR1 MGHDK and CDR2 SYGVNS. The CDR3 has 12 residues. A word on this clone: What it recognizes is unknown.

Study-wide results and limits: Among the donors, most were white British and more were female, and clonal diversity was possibly underestimated. At study baseline, merely roughly 6 AZD1222 recipients were seropositive. Scientists sampled the repertoires only once the peak T cell response had passed.

The method was immunoSEQ multiplex PCR; TCRdb's version includes in-frame clones alone and lacks a portion of them. The repertoire consists of around 160,000 clones, with more than 75% occurring once and the leading ten covering 5.2%. This TCR derives from an adult in good health. Sequenced here: peripheral blood, sampled on day 0 of AZD1222 vaccination. V gene TRBV25-1 combines with J gene TRBJ2-1; D may be TRBD2 (6 bases). The CDR3: CASQDYYNEQFF. The CDR3 DNA is TGTGCCAGCCAGGACTACTACAATGAGCAGTTCTTC. The entire variable domain, with the rest obtained from reference TRBV25-1 and TRBJ2-1, is as follows: EADIYQTPRYLVIGTGKKITLECSQTMGHDKMYWYQQDPGMELHLIHYSYGVNSTEKGDLSSESTVSRIRTEHFPLTLESARPSHTSQYLCASQDYYNEQFFGPGTRLTVL.